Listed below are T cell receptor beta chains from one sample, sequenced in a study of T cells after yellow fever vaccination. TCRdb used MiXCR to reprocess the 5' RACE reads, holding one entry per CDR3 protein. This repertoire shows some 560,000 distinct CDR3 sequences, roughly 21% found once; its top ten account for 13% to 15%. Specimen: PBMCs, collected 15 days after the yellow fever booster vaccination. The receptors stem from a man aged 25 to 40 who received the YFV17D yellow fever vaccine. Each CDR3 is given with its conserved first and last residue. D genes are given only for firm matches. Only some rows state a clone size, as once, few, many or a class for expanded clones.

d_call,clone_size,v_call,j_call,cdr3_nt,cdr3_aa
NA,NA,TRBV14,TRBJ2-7,TGTGCCAGCAGCCAAGGGCGAGCAGAAGGTCGCGAGCAGTACTTC,CASSQGRAEGREQYF
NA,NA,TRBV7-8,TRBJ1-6,TGTGCCAGCAGCCAAGACAGGCCATATAATTCACCCCTCCACTTT,CASSQDRPYNSPLHF
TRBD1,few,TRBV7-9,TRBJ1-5,TGTGCCAGCACGGAGGGGGCCGGTCAGCAGCCCCAGCATTTT,CASTEGAGQQPQHF
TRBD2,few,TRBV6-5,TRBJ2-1,TGTGCCAGCAGTTGGGGGGCCAGCGGGAGTTCCTACAATGAGCAGTTCTTC,CASSWGASGSSYNEQFF
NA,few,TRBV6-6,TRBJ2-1,TGTGCCAGCAGACTACTAGCAAATGAGCAGTTCTTC,CASRLLANEQFF
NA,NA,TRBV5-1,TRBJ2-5,TGCGCCAGCAGCTTGGCTGCGGGCAGTCAAGAGACCCAGTACTTC,CASSLAAGSQETQYF
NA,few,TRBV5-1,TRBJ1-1,TGCGCCAGCAGCGCCGGACAGTTGGGAGAAGCTTTCTTT,CASSAGQLGEAFF
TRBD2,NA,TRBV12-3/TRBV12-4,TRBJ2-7,TGTGCCAGCAGTTTCGCTAGCGGGGGGGGAAAGCAGTACTTC,CASSFASGGGKQYF
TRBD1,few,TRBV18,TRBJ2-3,TGTGCCAGCTCACCAGGACAGGGGCCGAAGATAGCGCAGTATTTT,CASSPGQGPKIAQYF
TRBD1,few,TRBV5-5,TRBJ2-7,TGTGCCAGCAGTTTAAGACAGGGCAGGATGTACGAGCAGTACTTC,CASSLRQGRMYEQYF
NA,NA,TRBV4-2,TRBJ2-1,TGTGCCAGCGGCCCCGGGCCCCCCTGCAATGAGCAGTTCTTC,CASGPGPPCNEQFF
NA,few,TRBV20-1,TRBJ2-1,TGCAGTGCCACATACGACGACTACAATGAGCAGTTCTTC,CSATYDDYNEQFF
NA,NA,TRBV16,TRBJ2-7,TGTGCCAGCAGCCTCCGGACACCGAACTACGTAGAGCAGTACTTC,CASSLRTPNYVEQYF
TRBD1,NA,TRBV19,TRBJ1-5,TGTGCCAGTAGTGCAGGGACAGGGGACAATCAGCCCCAGCATTTT,CASSAGTGDNQPQHF
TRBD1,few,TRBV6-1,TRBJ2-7,TGTGCCAGCAGCCCGCGCTGGGACAGAATCTACGAGCAGTACTTC,CASSPRWDRIYEQYF
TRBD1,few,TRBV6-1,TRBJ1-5,TGTGCCAGCAGGCTGAGGGGGGACAGGGGATCTAAGGGCAATCAGCCCCAGCATTTT,CASRLRGDRGSKGNQPQHF
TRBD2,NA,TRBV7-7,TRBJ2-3,TGTGCTAGCAGCTTGGCTAGCGGGAGGGCAGATACGCAGTATTTT,CASSLASGRADTQYF
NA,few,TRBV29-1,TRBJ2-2,TGCAGCGTTGGAGGAGGGTATAACACCGGGGAGCTGTTTTTT,CSVGGGYNTGELFF
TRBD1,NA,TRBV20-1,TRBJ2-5,TGCAGTGCCCCGGGACAGCAAGAGACCCAGTACTTC,CSAPGQQETQYF
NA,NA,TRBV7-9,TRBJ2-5,TGTGCCAGCAGCCGCCCGCCCGGGAGCGAGACCCAGTACTTC,CASSRPPGSETQYF
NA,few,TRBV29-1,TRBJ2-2,TGCAGCGTTGCCCAGCAGGGTTTAACCGGGGAGCTGTTTTTT,CSVAQQGLTGELFF
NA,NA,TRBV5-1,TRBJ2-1,TGCGCCAGCGGGCGGGTGGGTGGATACAATGAGCAGTTCTTC,CASGRVGGYNEQFF
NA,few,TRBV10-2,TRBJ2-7,TGCGCCAGCAGGGGGGCGCCGGGCTCTAAGTACGAGCAGTACTTC,CASRGAPGSKYEQYF
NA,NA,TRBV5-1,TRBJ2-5,TGCGCCAGCAGCGATGGTGTGGGGGTCGGTCAAGAGACCCAGTACTTC,CASSDGVGVGQETQYF
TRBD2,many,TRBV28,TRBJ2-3,TGTGCCAGCAGTTTGGTCCTAGCGGGAGGCACAGATACGCAGTATTTT,CASSLVLAGGTDTQYF
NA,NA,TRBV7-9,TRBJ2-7,TGTGCCAGCAGCTTCAACCGAAACTACGAGCAGTACTTC,CASSFNRNYEQYF
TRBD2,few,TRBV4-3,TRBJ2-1,TGCGCCAGCAGCGGTTATAGCGGGAGAAATCCCAATGAGCAGTTCTTC,CASSGYSGRNPNEQFF
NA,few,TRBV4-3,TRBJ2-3,TGCGCCAGCAGTTTTATGGCTGGGGCAGATACGCAGTATTTT,CASSFMAGADTQYF
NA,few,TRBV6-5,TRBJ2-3,TGTGCCAGCAGTTACGGGCCAGATACGCAGTATTTT,CASSYGPDTQYF
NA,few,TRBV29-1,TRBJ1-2,TGCAGCGTTTGGACAGACTATGGCTACACCTTC,CSVWTDYGYTF
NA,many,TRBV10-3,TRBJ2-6,TGTGCCATCAGTGAGTCGACGGCCAACGTCCTGACTTTC,CAISESTANVLTF
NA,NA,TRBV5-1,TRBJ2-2,TGCGCCAGCAGCTTGACGGCGGTTACCGGGGAGCTGTTTTTT,CASSLTAVTGELFF
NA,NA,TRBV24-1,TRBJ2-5,TGTGCCACCAGTGATTGGAACAAGTTCGAAGAGACCCAGTACTTC,CATSDWNKFEETQYF
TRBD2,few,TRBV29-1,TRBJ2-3,TGCAGCGTTACTGGACTAGCCTCCACAGATACGCAGTATTTT,CSVTGLASTDTQYF
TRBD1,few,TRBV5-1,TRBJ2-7,TGCGCCAGCAGCTTGGCACAGGGGACCTACGAGCAGTACTTC,CASSLAQGTYEQYF
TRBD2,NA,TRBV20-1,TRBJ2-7,TGCAGTGCTAGATCCGGGACTAGCGGGAGTGGCGAGCAGTACTTC,CSARSGTSGSGEQYF
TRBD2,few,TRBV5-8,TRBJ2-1,TGTGCCAGCAGCTTGGACGTTCTAGCGGGGAGCTACAATGAGCAGTTCTTC,CASSLDVLAGSYNEQFF